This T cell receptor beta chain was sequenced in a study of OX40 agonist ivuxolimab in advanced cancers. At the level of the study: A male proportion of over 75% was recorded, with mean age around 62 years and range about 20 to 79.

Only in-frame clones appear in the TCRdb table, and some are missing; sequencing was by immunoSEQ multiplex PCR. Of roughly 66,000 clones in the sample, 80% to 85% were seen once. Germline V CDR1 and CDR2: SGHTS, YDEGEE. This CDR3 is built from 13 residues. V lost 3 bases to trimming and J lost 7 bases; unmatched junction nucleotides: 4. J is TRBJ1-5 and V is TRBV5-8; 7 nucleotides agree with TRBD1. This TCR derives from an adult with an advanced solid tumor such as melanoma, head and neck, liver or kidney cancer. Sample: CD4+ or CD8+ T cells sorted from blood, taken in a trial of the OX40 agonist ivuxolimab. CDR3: CASSSTGPQPQHF. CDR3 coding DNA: TGTGCCAGCAGCTCGACAGGGCCCCAGCCCCAGCATTTT.